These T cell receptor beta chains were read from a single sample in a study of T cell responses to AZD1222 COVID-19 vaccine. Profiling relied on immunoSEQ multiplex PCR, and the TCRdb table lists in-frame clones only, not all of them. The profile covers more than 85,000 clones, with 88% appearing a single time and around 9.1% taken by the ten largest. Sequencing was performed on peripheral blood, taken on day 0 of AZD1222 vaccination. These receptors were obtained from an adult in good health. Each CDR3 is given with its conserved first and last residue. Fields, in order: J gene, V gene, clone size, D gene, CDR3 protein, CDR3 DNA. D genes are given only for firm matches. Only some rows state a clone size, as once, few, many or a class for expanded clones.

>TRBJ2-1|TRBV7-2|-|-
CASCLVIGTRDYNEQFF
TGTGCCAGCTGCCTTGTGATCGGTACCAGGGATTACAATGAGCAGTTCTTC
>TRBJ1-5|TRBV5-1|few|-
CASSLEGGGGQPQHF
TGCGCCAGCAGCTTGGAAGGGGGAGGAGGGCAGCCCCAGCATTTT
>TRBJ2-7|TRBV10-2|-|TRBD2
CASSVAGVGEQYF
TGCGCCAGCAGTGTAGCGGGAGTGGGAGAGCAGTACTTC
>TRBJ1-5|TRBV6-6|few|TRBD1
CASRAPPTGPNQPQHF
TGTGCCAGCAGGGCACCTCCGACAGGGCCCAATCAGCCCCAGCATTTT
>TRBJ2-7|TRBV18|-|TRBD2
CASSPLASGEGEQYF
TGTGCCAGCTCACCACTGGCTAGCGGTGAGGGCGAGCAGTACTTC
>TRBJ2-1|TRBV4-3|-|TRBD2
CASSQGYEREWYNEQFF
TGCGCCAGCAGCCAAGGATATGAGCGGGAGTGGTACAATGAGCAGTTCTTC
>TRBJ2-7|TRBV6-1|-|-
CASSETWQGYEQYF
TGTGCCAGCAGTGAAACTTGGCAGGGCTACGAGCAGTACTTC
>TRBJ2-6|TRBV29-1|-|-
CSVGLSGANVLTF
TGCAGCGTTGGACTATCTGGGGCCAACGTCCTGACTTTC
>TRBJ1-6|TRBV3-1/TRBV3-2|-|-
CASRPHSESSPLHF
TGTGCCAGCAGACCCCACTCCGAGAGTTCACCCCTCCACTTT
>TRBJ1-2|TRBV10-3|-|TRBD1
CAISERQGDGYTF
TGTGCCATCAGTGAAAGACAGGGGGATGGCTACACCTTC
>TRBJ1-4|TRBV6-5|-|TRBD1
CASTGDRSEKLFF
TGTGCCAGCACCGGGGACAGGTCTGAAAAACTGTTTTTT
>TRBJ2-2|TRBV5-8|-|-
CASSLWTETGELFF
TGTGCCAGCAGCTTGTGGACAGAGACCGGGGAGCTGTTTTTT
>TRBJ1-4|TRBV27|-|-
CASQGAATNEKLFF
TGTGCCAGCCAAGGGGCGGCAACTAATGAAAAACTGTTTTTT
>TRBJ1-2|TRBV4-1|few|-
CASSQGQRNYGYTF
TGCGCCAGCAGCCAAGGACAGCGTAACTATGGCTACACCTTC
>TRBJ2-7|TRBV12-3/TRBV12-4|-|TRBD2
CASSPGRPGQYF
TGTGCCAGCAGCCCCGGGAGGCCCGGGCAGTACTTC
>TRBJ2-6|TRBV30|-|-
CAWDSSGANVLTF
TGTGCCTGGGACAGCTCTGGGGCCAACGTCCTGACTTTC
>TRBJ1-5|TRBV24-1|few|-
CATSDFGQPQHF
TGTGCCACCAGTGATTTTGGACAGCCCCAGCATTTT
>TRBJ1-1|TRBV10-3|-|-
CAISAGMNTEAFF
TGTGCCATCAGTGCCGGTATGAACACTGAAGCTTTCTTT
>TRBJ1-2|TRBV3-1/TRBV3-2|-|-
CASSPLVGGYTF
TGTGCCAGCAGCCCCCTGGTTGGTGGCTACACCTTC
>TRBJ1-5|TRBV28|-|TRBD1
CASNPQTGGAYQPQHF
TGTGCCAGCAACCCCCAGACAGGGGGCGCCTATCAGCCCCAGCATTTT
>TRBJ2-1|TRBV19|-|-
CASSSSSINNEQFF
TGTGCCAGTAGTAGTTCGTCAATTAACAATGAGCAGTTCTTC
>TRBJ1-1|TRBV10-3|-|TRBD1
CAILGEKKSDRMAEAFF
TGTGCCATCCTCGGAGAAAAAAAATCGGACAGGATGGCTGAAGCTTTCTTT
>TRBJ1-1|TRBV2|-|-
CASLLQGRIEGAFF
TGTGCCAGCTTATTGCAGGGGAGGATCGAGGGAGCTTTCTTT
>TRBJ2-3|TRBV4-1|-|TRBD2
CASSQLRGLAVVGTQYF
TGCGCCAGCAGCCAACTGAGGGGACTAGCGGTTGTGGGTACGCAGTATTTT
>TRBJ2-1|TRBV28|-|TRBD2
CASNERGSYNEQFF
TGTGCCAGCAATGAGCGGGGCTCCTACAATGAGCAGTTCTTC
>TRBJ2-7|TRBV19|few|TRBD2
CASSYGLAGGYEQYF
TGTGCCAGTAGTTACGGACTAGCGGGAGGCTACGAGCAGTACTTC
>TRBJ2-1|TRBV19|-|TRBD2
CASTQGTSGRLVHNEQFF
TGTGCCAGTACCCAGGGGACTAGCGGGAGATTGGTCCACAATGAGCAGTTCTTC
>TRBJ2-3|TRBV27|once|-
CASSRLSGTPSTDTQYF
TGTGCCAGCAGTAGATTGTCCGGGACGCCTAGCACAGATACGCAGTATTTT
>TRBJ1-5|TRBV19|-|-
CATGRQFNQPQHF
TGTGCCACGGGCAGACAGTTCAATCAGCCCCAGCATTTT
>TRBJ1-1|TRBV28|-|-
CASRSTGMNTEAFF
TGTGCCAGCAGGTCCACAGGGATGAACACTGAAGCTTTCTTT
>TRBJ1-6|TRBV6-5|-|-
CASSEGLSSPLHF
TGTGCCAGCAGCGAGGGGTTGAGTTCACCCCTCCACTTT
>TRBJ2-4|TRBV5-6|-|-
CASSLTGRPKNIQYF
TGTGCCAGCAGTCTTACGGGGCGACCCAAAAACATTCAGTACTTC
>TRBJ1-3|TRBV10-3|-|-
CAISESSAGSGNTIYF
TGTGCCATCAGTGAGTCTTCGGCAGGATCCGGAAACACCATATATTTT
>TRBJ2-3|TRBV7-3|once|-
CASSSQGDTQYF
TGTGCCAGCAGCTCGCAGGGGGATACGCAGTATTTT
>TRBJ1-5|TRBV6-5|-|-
CASSPRADQPQHF
TGTGCCAGCAGTCCCAGGGCCGATCAGCCCCAGCATTTT
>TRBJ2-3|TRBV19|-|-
CASSNMGVTDTQYF
TGTGCCAGTAGTAATATGGGAGTCACAGATACGCAGTATTTT
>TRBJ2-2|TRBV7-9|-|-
CASSLAGGAIAGELFF
TGTGCCAGCAGCTTGGCCGGGGGCGCGATCGCCGGGGAGCTGTTTTTT
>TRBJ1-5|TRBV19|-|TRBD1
CASSNRDRSSPGQPQHF
TGTGCCAGTAGTAACCGGGACAGATCCTCCCCAGGTCAGCCCCAGCATTTT
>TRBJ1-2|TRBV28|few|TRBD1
CASSSGQGFYGYTF
TGTGCCAGCAGTTCGGGACAGGGGTTCTATGGCTACACCTTC
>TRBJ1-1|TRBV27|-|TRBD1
CATSDRPKGTEAFF
TGTGCCACTTCGGACAGGCCTAAGGGGACTGAAGCTTTCTTT
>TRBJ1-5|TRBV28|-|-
CASMAQGAPQHF
TGTGCCAGCATGGCCCAAGGGGCGCCCCAGCATTTT
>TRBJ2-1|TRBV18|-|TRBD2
CASSPPSGADNEQFF
TGTGCCAGCTCACCACCTAGCGGGGCTGACAATGAGCAGTTCTTC
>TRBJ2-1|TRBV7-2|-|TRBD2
CASSPLGLAGNEQFF
TGTGCCAGCAGCCCCTTAGGACTAGCGGGTAATGAGCAGTTCTTC
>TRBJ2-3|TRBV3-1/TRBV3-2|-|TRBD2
CASKAGSSTDTQYF
TGTGCCAGCAAAGCGGGATCTAGCACAGATACGCAGTATTTT
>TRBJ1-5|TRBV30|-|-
CAWQRLNGTRNQPQHF
TGTGCCTGGCAGCGCTTAAACGGGACACGCAATCAGCCCCAGCATTTT
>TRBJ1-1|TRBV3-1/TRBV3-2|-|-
CASSQDRGVTEAFF
TGTGCCAGCAGCCAAGATCGGGGGGTCACTGAAGCTTTCTTT
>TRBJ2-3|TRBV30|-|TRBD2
CAWSEGTGGLTDTQYF
TGTGCCTGGAGTGAGGGGACGGGAGGGCTCACAGATACGCAGTATTTT
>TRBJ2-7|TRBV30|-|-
CAWSRGRDYEQYF
TGTGCCTGGAGTCGAGGCAGGGACTACGAGCAGTACTTC
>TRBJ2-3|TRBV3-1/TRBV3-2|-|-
CASSQGKGRGTDTQYF
TGTGCCAGCAGCCAAGGCAAGGGACGGGGCACAGATACGCAGTATTTT
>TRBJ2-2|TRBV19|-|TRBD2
CASSRGTSGGHTGELFF
TGTGCCAGTAGTCGAGGGACATCGGGGGGGCACACCGGGGAGCTGTTTTTT
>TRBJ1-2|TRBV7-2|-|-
CASSPPREAYGYTF
TGTGCCAGCAGCCCGCCTAGGGAAGCCTATGGCTACACCTTC
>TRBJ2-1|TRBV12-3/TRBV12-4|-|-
CASSPDSTKQFF
TGTGCCAGCAGCCCAGACTCCACCAAGCAGTTCTTC
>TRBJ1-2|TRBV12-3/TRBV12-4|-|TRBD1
CASSPTGFDGYTF
TGTGCCAGCAGTCCGACAGGGTTCGATGGCTACACCTTC
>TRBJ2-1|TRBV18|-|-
CASSPLGYSEQFF
TGTGCCAGCTCACCCCTAGGATATAGCGAGCAGTTCTTC
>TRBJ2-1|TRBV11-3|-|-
CASSLAGGSNEQFF
TGTGCCAGCAGCTTAGCAGGCGGAAGCAATGAGCAGTTCTTC
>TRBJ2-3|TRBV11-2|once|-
CASSRTSGITDTQYF
TGTGCCAGCAGCCGTACCAGCGGCATCACAGATACGCAGTATTTT
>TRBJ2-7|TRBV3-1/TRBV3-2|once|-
CASSQAGPGSSYEQYF
TGTGCCAGCAGCCAAGCTGGCCCAGGGAGCTCCTACGAGCAGTACTTC
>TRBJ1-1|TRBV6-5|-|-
CASSSNTEAFF
TGTGCCAGCAGCTCGAACACTGAAGCTTTCTTT
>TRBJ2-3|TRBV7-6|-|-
CASSSRRTMGGADTQYF
TGTGCCAGCAGCTCTCGACGGACAATGGGAGGAGCAGATACGCAGTATTTT